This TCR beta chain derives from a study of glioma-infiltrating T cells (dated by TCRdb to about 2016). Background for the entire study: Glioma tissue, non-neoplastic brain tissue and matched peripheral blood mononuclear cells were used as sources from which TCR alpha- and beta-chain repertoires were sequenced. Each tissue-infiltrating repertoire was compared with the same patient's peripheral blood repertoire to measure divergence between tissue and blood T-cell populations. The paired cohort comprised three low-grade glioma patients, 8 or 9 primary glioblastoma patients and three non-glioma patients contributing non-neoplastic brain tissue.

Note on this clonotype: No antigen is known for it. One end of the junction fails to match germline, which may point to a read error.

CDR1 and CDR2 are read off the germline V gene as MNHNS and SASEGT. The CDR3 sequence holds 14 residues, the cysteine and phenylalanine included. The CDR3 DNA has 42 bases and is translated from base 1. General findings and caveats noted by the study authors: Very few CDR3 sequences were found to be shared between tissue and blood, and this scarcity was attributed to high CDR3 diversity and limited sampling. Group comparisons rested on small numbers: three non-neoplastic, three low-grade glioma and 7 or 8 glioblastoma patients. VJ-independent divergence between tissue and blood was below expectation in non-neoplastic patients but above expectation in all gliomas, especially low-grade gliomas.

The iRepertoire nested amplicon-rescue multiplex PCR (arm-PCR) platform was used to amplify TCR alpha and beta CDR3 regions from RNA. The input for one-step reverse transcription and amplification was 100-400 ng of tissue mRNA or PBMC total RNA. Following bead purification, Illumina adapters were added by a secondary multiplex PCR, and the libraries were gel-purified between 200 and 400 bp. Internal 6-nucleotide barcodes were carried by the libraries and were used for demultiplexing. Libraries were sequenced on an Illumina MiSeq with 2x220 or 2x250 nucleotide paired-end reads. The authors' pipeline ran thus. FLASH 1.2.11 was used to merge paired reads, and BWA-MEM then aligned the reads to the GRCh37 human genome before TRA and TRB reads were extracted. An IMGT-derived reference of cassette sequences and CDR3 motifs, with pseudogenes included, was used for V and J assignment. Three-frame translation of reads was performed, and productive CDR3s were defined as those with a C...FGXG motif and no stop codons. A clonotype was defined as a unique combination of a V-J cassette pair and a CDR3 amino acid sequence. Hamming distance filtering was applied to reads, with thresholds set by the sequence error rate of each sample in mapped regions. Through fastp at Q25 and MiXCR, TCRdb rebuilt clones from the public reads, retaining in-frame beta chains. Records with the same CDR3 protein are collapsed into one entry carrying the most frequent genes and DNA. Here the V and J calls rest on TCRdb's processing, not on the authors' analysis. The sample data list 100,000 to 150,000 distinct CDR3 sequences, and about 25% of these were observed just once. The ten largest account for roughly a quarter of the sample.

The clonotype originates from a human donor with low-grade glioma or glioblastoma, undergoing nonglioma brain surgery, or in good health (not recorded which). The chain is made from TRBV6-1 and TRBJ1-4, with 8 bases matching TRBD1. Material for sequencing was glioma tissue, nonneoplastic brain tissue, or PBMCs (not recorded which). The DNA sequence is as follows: TGCGCCAGCAGACCACAGGGGACAGGTGAAAAACTGTTTTTT. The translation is CASRPQGTGEKLFF.